This T cell receptor beta chain was obtained from a study of PD-1 blockade in classical Hodgkin lymphoma. TCRdb keeps only in-frame clones here, not all; method: immunoSEQ multiplex PCR. The profile shows 30,000 or so clones, about four fifths of them singletons. Study results and caveats: Unlike CD8+ TCR diversity, which did not rise significantly by C4D1, CD4+ TCR diversity did. The diversity seen at baseline in complete responders resembled that of newly diagnosed patients.

The time point here: cycle 4 day 1 (C4D1), after more than 5 weeks of nivolumab. Brentuximab vedotin exposure varied, and every patient relapsed after autologous stem cell transplantation. Out of thawed PBMCs, magnetic negative selection purified CD4+ T cells. The CDR3 covers 15 residues. Deletions cut 1 base from V and 2 bases from J, with 9 bases between. Germline loops: CDR1 SEHNR, CDR2 FQNEAQ (reference sequence). This clone has just a few counts. Antigen unknown. The chain couples TRBV7-9 to TRBJ1-3, with TRBD1 as a possible D gene (6 bases). This sequence was found in a human donor with classical Hodgkin lymphoma. The input for sequencing was CD4+ T cells from blood, taken before the fourth cycle of nivolumab. The CDR3 loop is CASSLVGAAGNTIYF. CDR3 DNA: TGTGCCAGCAGCTTAGTGGGGGCTGCTGGAAACACCATATATTTT.